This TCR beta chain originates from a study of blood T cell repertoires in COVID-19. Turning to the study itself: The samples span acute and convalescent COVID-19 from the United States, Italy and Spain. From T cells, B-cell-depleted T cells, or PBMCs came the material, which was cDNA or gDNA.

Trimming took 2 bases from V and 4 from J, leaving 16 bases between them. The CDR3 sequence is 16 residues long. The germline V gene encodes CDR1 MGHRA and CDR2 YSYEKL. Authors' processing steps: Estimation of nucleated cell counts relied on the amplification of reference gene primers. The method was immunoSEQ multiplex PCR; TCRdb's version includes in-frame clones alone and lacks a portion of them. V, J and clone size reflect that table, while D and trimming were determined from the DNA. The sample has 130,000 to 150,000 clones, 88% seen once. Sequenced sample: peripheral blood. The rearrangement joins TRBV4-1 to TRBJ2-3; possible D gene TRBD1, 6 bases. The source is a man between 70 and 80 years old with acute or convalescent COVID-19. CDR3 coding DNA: TGCGCCAGCAGCCAAATGACAGGCGGTGAGTCAGATACGCAGTATTTT. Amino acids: CASSQMTGGESDTQYF.